The 10 T cell receptor beta chains presented below share a single source sample, sequenced in a study of identical twins. MiXCR, run by TCRdb on the 5' RACE reads, gives a single entry per CDR3 protein. The sample has about 340,000 distinct CDR3 sequences, 9% to 15% seen once. These data also formed part of another study, on yellow fever vaccine responses in identical twins.

The material sequenced was CD8+ T cells sorted from blood. Receptors originate from a woman in her late teens or twenties in good health.

The chain links TRBV5-1 to TRBJ2-1; TRBD1 is a possible D gene (6 bases). The germline gives CDR1 SGHRS, CDR2 YFSETQ. This CDR3 comprises 16 residues. V lost 2 bases and J 6 bases, leaving 18 bases between the germline ends. The CDR3 sequence is CASSLNRQDSLNEQFF. CDR3 DNA sequence: TGCGCCAGCAGCTTAAACCGTCAGGACAGCCTCAATGAGCAGTTCTTC.

The chain links TRBV4-1 to TRBJ1-1, with TRBD1 as a possible D gene (5 bases). The CDR3 is 15 residues long. Germline V gives CDR1 MGHRA, CDR2 YSYEKL. V lost 2 bases to trimming and J lost 0 bases, with 10 bases between them. DNA for the CDR3: TGCGCCAGCAGCCAATTGCAGGGCATGAACACTGAAGCTTTCTTT. The encoded protein is CASSQLQGMNTEAFF.

This clonotype appeared a few times. The genes are TRBV7-3 and TRBJ2-1; D is undetermined. Germline V gene lookup returns CDR1 SGHTA and CDR2 FQGTGA. The CDR3 is made up of 14 amino acids. Trimming removed 1 base from V and 6 bases from J, with 10 bases in between. The CDR3 region has the DNA TGTGCCAGCAGCTTAATGCCTAGATCCAATGAGCAGTTCTTC. It is translated as CASSLMPRSNEQFF.

Ten or more counts support this clonotype. The rearrangement joins TRBV11-2 to TRBJ2-1; 7 bases are shared with TRBD2. The CDR3 contains 11 residues. The germline V gene encodes CDR1 SGHAT and CDR2 FQNNGV. The J segment lost 10 bases and the V segment lost 5 bases, leaving 2 bases of the junction unmatched. CDR3 region: CASSPSGEQFF. CDR3 nucleotide sequence: TGTGCCAGCAGCCCTAGCGGAGAGCAGTTCTTC. The whole variable domain, filled in from reference TRBV11-2 and TRBJ2-1, reads EAGVAQSPRYKIIEKRQSVAFWCNPISGHATLYWYQQILGQGPKLLIQFQNNGVVDDSQLPKDRFSAERLKGVDSTLKIQPAKLEDSAVYLCASSPSGEQFFGPGTRLTVL.

The count of this clonotype is one. The chain combines TRBV7-9 with TRBJ2-7; possibly TRBD1 or TRBD2 for D (5 bases each). Trimming cost V 6 bases and J 4 bases, with 19 bases left between them. This CDR3 comprises 15 residues. Per germline, CDR1 SEHNR and CDR2 FQNEAQ (reference sequence). CDR3 protein: CASSFQRGGLYEQYV. The CDR3 DNA is TGTGCCAGCAGTTTCCAGCGTGGGGGTTTGTACGAGCAGTACGTC.

This clonotype has ten or more counts. The chain joins TRBV28 to TRBJ1-1; D call uncertain. Germline CDR1 is MDHEN and CDR2 is SYDVKM. V was trimmed by 4 bases and J by 3 bases, leaving 15 bases between them. The CDR3 consists of 15 residues. The chain's CDR3 is CASSYRGRVDTEAFF. Written as DNA, the CDR3 is TGTGCCAGCAGTTACCGAGGGAGGGTCGACACTGAAGCTTTCTTT.

This clonotype was observed a few times. The chain has TRBV2 and TRBJ1-5; TRBD1 matches at 7 bases. The CDR3 sequence is 13 residues long. Germline-derived CDR1 and CDR2 are SNHLY and FYNNEI. Trimming removed 6 bases from V and 4 bases from J; junction bases left unmatched: 3. Here the CDR3 reads CASSTTGNQPQHF. As DNA, the CDR3 is TGTGCCAGCAGCACGACAGGGAATCAGCCCCAGCATTTT.

The V and J genes are TRBV28 and TRBJ2-3; 9 bases match TRBD1. CDR1 and CDR2 (germline): MDHEN, SYDVKM. V shed 6 bases and J 4 bases; nucleotides not matched to a gene: 11. The length of the CDR3 is 16 residues. DNA of the CDR3: TGTGCCAGCAGGGAATCCGGGACAGGGAGGGCAGATACGCAGTATTTT. Amino acid sequence: CASRESGTGRADTQYF. Combining the CDR3 with reference TRBV28 and TRBJ2-3 gives the whole variable domain DVKVTQSSRYLVKRTGEKVFLECVQDMDHENMFWYRQDPGLGLRLIYFSYDVKMKEKGDIPEGYSVSREKKERFSLILESASTNQTSMYLCASRESGTGRADTQYFGPGTRLTVL.

The table lists this clonotype with a few counts. The chain links TRBV24-1 to TRBJ2-1; TRBD1 might be the D (6 bases). With 3 bases removed from V and 7 bases from J, the gap between germline ends came to 18 bases. This CDR3 spans 16 amino acids. Per germline, CDR1 KGHDR and CDR2 SFDVKD. CDR3 sequence (DNA): TGTGCCACCAGTGATCCACAGGGCCCCTCGGGAAATGAGCAGTTCTTC. It codes for CATSDPQGPSGNEQFF.

This clonotype was seen only a few times. The chain combines TRBV20-1 with TRBJ1-2; unclear D gene. This CDR3 is built from 16 residues. The germline gives CDR1 DFQATT, CDR2 SNEGSKA (reference sequence). V was cut by 1 base and J by 1 base, with 16 bases left in between. CDR3 region: CSARGEALGFNYGYTF. The CDR3 coding sequence is TGCAGTGCTAGAGGGGAAGCCCTTGGGTTTAACTATGGCTACACCTTC.